A selection of T cell receptor beta chains follows, all from one sample in a study of T cell clonotyping in hematopoietic cell transplantation. TCRdb's copy holds only in-frame clones and misses some; the assay was immunoSEQ multiplex PCR. The table lists 35,000 to 45,000 clones, roughly 96% of them singletons. The sequenced sample was peripheral blood mononuclear cells, obtained before stem cell transplant. These receptors originate from a man in his forties with chronic myeloid leukemia. Some clones in this sample may be carry-over from other donors' samples. Each CDR3 is given with its conserved first and last residue. Fields, in order: clone size, D gene, J gene, CDR3 length, V gene, CDR3 DNA, CDR3 protein. The D gene is left open where the match is weak. Rows may omit the clone size; those that give it use once, few, many or a size class.

- | - | TRBJ2-6 | 16 | TRBV11-2 | TGTGCCAGCAGCTTAGTCAGTGACTCTGGGGCCAACGTCCTGACTTTC | CASSLVSDSGANVLTF
- | - | TRBJ1-1 | 12 | TRBV4-1 | TGCGCCAGCAGCCAAGTTATAGGTGAGGCTTTCTTT | CASSQVIGEAFF
- | - | TRBJ1-2 | 16 | TRBV6-5 | TGTGCCAGCAGTTACTCGTTCAGCTACCGTTCCTATGGCTACACCTTC | CASSYSFSYRSYGYTF
- | - | TRBJ2-2 | 12 | TRBV7-3 | TGTGCCAGCAGCACTAACACCGGGGAGCTGTTTTTT | CASSTNTGELFF
few | TRBD1 | TRBJ1-6 | 17 | TRBV6-1 | TGTGCCAGCAGTGTTGATGGGACAGGGGGAGGTAATTCACCCCTCCACTTT | CASSVDGTGGGNSPLHF
once | TRBD2 | TRBJ2-3 | 18 | TRBV4-3 | TGCGCCAGCAGCCAAGATGCGTCGGCGGGGGGATACACAGATACGCAGTATTTT | CASSQDASAGGYTDTQYF
- | - | TRBJ1-5 | 14 | TRBV7-8 | TGTGCCAGCAGCTTAGACCGGGGAAATCAGCCCCAGCATTTT | CASSLDRGNQPQHF
- | TRBD2 | TRBJ2-5 | 16 | TRBV7-2 | TGTGCCAGCAGCTTAGCTAGCGGGGGGGCCGGGGAGACCCAGTACTTC | CASSLASGGAGETQYF
- | TRBD1 | TRBJ2-7 | 15 | TRBV28 | TGTGCCAGCAGCCCGGACAGGGGGCCGACCTACGAGCAGTACTTC | CASSPDRGPTYEQYF
- | - | TRBJ1-3 | 18 | TRBV14 | TGTGCCAGCAGCCAAGAGGTCTGGTTACAGGGAGCTGGAAACACCATATATTTT | CASSQEVWLQGAGNTIYF
- | - | TRBJ2-7 | 16 | TRBV7-2 | TGTGCCAGCAGCTTAGGGGCGGGGCGGAGCTCCTACGAGCAGTGCTTC | CASSLGAGRSSYEQCF
- | - | TRBJ1-5 | 12 | TRBV6-1 | TGTGCCAGCAGTGGGGGTAATCAGCCCCAGCATTTT | CASSGGNQPQHF
- | - | TRBJ1-2 | 12 | TRBV30 | TGTGCCTGGAGTGTACAGGGAGGAGGCTACACCTTC | CAWSVQGGGYTF
- | - | TRBJ1-1 | 12 | TRBV30 | TGTGCCTGGAGCCGTATGAACACTGAAGCTTTCTTT | CAWSRMNTEAFF
- | - | TRBJ1-2 | 14 | TRBV4-3 | TGCGCCAGCAGCCAAAATGACGGCGTCTATGGCTACACCTTC | CASSQNDGVYGYTF
- | TRBD1 | TRBJ1-1 | 14 | TRBV11-2 | TGTGCCAGCAGCCCCATACAGGGGAGCGTTGAAGCTTTCTTT | CASSPIQGSVEAFF
- | TRBD1 | TRBJ2-5 | 16 | TRBV7-2 | TGTGCCAGCAGCTTAGTTGGGACAGGTATCGAAGAGACCCAGTACTTC | CASSLVGTGIEETQYF
- | - | TRBJ1-2 | 15 | TRBV6-5 | TGTGCCAGCAGTTACTCTCCGGGCAGCCGAGGGGGCTACACCTTC | CASSYSPGSRGGYTF
- | - | TRBJ1-5 | 15 | TRBV7-2 | TGTGCCAGCAGCTTAGACTGGGGGTTCAATCAGCCCCAGCATTTT | CASSLDWGFNQPQHF
- | TRBD1 | TRBJ1-1 | 19 | TRBV4-1 | TGCGCCAGCAGCCGGACAGGGGGCGAGTCCCGTTTAACGAGTACTGAAGCTTTCTTT | CASSRTGGESRLTSTEAFF
- | - | TRBJ1-6 | 16 | TRBV10-3 | TGTGCCATCAGTGAGTCGGGGGCAGGGCCCAGGTCACCCCTCCACTTT | CAISESGAGPRSPLHF
- | - | TRBJ1-1 | 13 | TRBV7-3 | TGTGCCAGCAGCTTCGGGGGTCGGACTGAAGCTTTCTTT | CASSFGGRTEAFF
- | - | TRBJ1-1 | 15 | TRBV7-2 | TGTGCCAGCAGCCCCCGAATGAGACTCGGTCTTGAAGCTTTCTTT | CASSPRMRLGLEAFF
- | - | TRBJ1-1 | 13 | TRBV18 | TGTGCCAGCTCGCCTCAGGGAGACACTGAAGCTTTCTTT | CASSPQGDTEAFF
- | TRBD1 | TRBJ2-3 | 15 | TRBV5-5 | TGTGCCAGCAGCTTGGGGACCCAGGGGGCAGATACGCAGTATTTT | CASSLGTQGADTQYF
- | - | TRBJ1-5 | 15 | TRBV4-2 | TGTGCCAGCAGCCAAGGCAGCAATAGCAATCAGCCCCAGCATTTT | CASSQGSNSNQPQHF
- | - | TRBJ2-2 | 16 | TRBV9 | TGTGCCAGCAGCGTAGTAGGCAGCCCGAACACCGGGGAGCTGTTTTTT | CASSVVGSPNTGELFF
- | TRBD1 | TRBJ1-2 | 16 | TRBV10-3 | TGTGCCATCAGTGAGCGGGGTTACAGGGGGCGAAAAGGCTACACCTTC | CAISERGYRGRKGYTF
- | TRBD1 | TRBJ2-4 | 14 | TRBV6-6 | TGTGCCAGCAGTGCCTCGGACAGGGGCAACATTCAGTACTTC | CASSASDRGNIQYF
- | TRBD2 | TRBJ2-1 | 16 | TRBV7-2 | TGTGCCAGCAGCTTATCGCTAGCGGGGGGGCTGGGTGAGCAGTTCTTC | CASSLSLAGGLGEQFF
- | - | TRBJ1-2 | 14 | TRBV2 | TGTGCCAGCAGTGAAGGTGAGACAGATTATGGCTACACCTTC | CASSEGETDYGYTF
- | - | TRBJ2-3 | 14 | TRBV30 | TGTGCCTGGAGTGGCAACAGTGTCACGAGTACGCAGTATTTT | CAWSGNSVTSTQYF
- | - | TRBJ1-2 | 12 | TRBV30 | TGTGCCTGGAGTACGACAGGTTATGGCTACACCTTC | CAWSTTGYGYTF
- | - | TRBJ1-2 | 15 | TRBV7-2 | TGTGCCAGCAGCTGGGAGGCCACTTGGGGCTATGGCTACACCTTC | CASSWEATWGYGYTF
once | TRBD1 | TRBJ1-6 | 15 | TRBV7-9 | TGTGCCAGCAGCCCAGACTGGGACAGCTTTAACGCCCTCCACTTT | CASSPDWDSFNALHF
once | TRBD1 | TRBJ1-6 | 16 | TRBV5-1 | TGCGCCAGCAGCTTGGGAGGACAGGGTAGGAATTCACCCCTCCACTTT | CASSLGGQGRNSPLHF
once | TRBD1 | TRBJ2-7 | 17 | TRBV6-1 | TGTGCCAGCAGTGAGTCAATAACAGGGGGCGTCCCCTACGAGCAGTACTTC | CASSESITGGVPYEQYF
- | - | TRBJ1-1 | 15 | TRBV19 | TGTGCCAGTAGCAATCGTATCACCCTCCACACTGAAGCTTTCTTT | CASSNRITLHTEAFF
- | - | TRBJ1-5 | 14 | TRBV6-1 | TGTGCCAGCAGTGAATTACAAAGCAATCAGCCCCAGCATTTT | CASSELQSNQPQHF
- | TRBD1 | TRBJ1-1 | 15 | TRBV29-1 | TGCAGCGTTGCCCTTCCGGGACAGGGGCCTGGCGAAGCTTTCTTT | CSVALPGQGPGEAFF
- | - | TRBJ1-1 | 13 | TRBV2 | TGTGCCAGCAGTGTGGACGGGAACACTGAAGCTTTCTTT | CASSVDGNTEAFF
once | - | TRBJ2-6 | 17 | TRBV28 | TGTGCCAGCAGTGGGGCGGGCTTCCTCTCTGGGGCCAACGTCCTGACTTTC | CASSGAGFLSGANVLTF
- | TRBD1 | TRBJ2-5 | 17 | TRBV5-4 | TGTGCCAGCAGCTATGGGGGTATCGGGACAGGGGTTGGGGCCCAGTACTTC | CASSYGGIGTGVGAQYF
- | TRBD1 | TRBJ1-2 | 14 | TRBV28 | TGTGCCAGCAGTTCTCCTGACAGGGTGGGAGGCTACACCTTC | CASSSPDRVGGYTF
- | - | TRBJ1-1 | 15 | TRBV4-3 | TGCGCCAGCAGCCAAGAGGCCGGGTTTCGGACTGAAGCTTTCTTT | CASSQEAGFRTEAFF
- | - | TRBJ1-1 | 12 | TRBV30 | TGTGCCTGGAGTATCGGGAACACTGAAGCTTTCTTT | CAWSIGNTEAFF
few | TRBD1 | TRBJ2-5 | 16 | TRBV7-2 | TGTGCCAGCAGCTTCGCCGGGACAGGGGGAGGGGAGACCCAGTACTTC | CASSFAGTGGGETQYF
- | - | TRBJ1-6 | 16 | TRBV27 | TGTGCCAGCAGTTTAAACGGCAGAATCTATAATTCACCCCTCCACTTT | CASSLNGRIYNSPLHF
- | - | TRBJ2-3 | 15 | TRBV5-1 | TGCGCCAGCAGCTCCCGGGGGCAGGGGACAGATACGCAGTATTTT | CASSSRGQGTDTQYF
- | - | TRBJ1-1 | 13 | TRBV7-6 | TGTGCCAGCAGCTTTGGCAGAAACACTGAAGCTTTCTTT | CASSFGRNTEAFF
- | TRBD1 | TRBJ1-2 | 14 | TRBV6-4 | TGTGCCAGCAGCCCCCGACAGGGCAACTATGGCTACACCTTC | CASSPRQGNYGYTF
- | - | TRBJ1-4 | 21 | TRBV12-2 | - | CASRLAEVRVGQGSTNEKLFF
- | - | TRBJ1-3 | 14 | TRBV30 | TGTGCCTGGAGTTTCGGGGGCGTTGGAAACACCATATATTTT | CAWSFGGVGNTIYF
- | - | TRBJ2-3 | 13 | TRBV2 | TGTGCCAGCACCCTTCCGAGTGCAGATACGCAGTATTTT | CASTLPSADTQYF
- | TRBD1 | TRBJ2-7 | 14 | TRBV6-5 | TGTGCCAGCAGTCAACAGGGGGTCACCTACGAGCAGTACTTC | CASSQQGVTYEQYF